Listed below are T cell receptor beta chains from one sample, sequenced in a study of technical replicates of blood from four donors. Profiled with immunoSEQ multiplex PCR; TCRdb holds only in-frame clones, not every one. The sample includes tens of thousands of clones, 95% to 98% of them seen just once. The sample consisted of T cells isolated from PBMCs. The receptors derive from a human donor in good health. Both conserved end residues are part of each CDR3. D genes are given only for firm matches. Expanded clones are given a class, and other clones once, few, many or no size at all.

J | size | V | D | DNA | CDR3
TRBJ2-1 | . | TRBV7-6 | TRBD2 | TGTGCCAGCAGCTTAGAGCCTAGCGGGAGGCTAAATGAGCAGTTCTTC | CASSLEPSGRLNEQFF
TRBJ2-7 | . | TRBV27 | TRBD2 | TGTGCCAGCAGTCTCCAGACTAGCGGACTAAGGTACTTC | CASSLQTSGLRYF
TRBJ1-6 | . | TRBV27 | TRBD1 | TGTGCCACCGGCCTGACAGGGAATAATTCACCCCTCCACTTT | CATGLTGNNSPLHF
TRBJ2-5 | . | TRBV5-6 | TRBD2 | TGTGCCAGCAGCACCCCGGCTAGCGGGGCGGGTCGGTACTTC | CASSTPASGAGRYF
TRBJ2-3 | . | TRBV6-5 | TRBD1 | TGTGCCAGCAGAGACGACAGGGGGACAGATACGCAGTATTTT | CASRDDRGTDTQYF
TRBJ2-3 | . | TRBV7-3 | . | TGTGCCAGCAGCTCCCCCGAAAGGGGGGGTACGCAGTATTTT | CASSSPERGGTQYF
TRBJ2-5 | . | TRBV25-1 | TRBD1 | TGTGCCAGCAGCGGGACAGAAGAGACCCAGTACTTC | CASSGTEETQYF
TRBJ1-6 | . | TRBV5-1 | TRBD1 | TGCGCCAGCAGCTCGGGACAGGGAGGGGAGTCACCCCTCCACTTT | CASSSGQGGESPLHF
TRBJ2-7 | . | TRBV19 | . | TGTGCCAGTAGTATAGAACAGGGCAACGAGCAGTACTTC | CASSIEQGNEQYF
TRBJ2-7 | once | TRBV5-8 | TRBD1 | TGTGCCAGCAGCCGGGGACAGGGAGACGAGCAGTACTTC | CASSRGQGDEQYF
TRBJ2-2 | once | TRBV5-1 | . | TGCGCCTACAGCGGGCGAAACACCGGGGAGCTGTTTTTT | CAYSGRNTGELFF
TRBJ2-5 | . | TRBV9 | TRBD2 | TGTGCCAGCAGCGTCGGGGGACTAGCGGGAGTGGAGACCCAGTACTTC | CASSVGGLAGVETQYF
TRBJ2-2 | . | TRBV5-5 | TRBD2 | TGTGCCAGCAGCCCTGGACTAGCGGGGGGATACTTGAACACCGGGGAGCTGTTTTTT | CASSPGLAGGYLNTGELFF
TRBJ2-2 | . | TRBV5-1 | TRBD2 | TGCGCCAGCAGCTTCCTCCTAGCGGGGGGGAAGTACACCGGGGAGCTGTTTTTT | CASSFLLAGGKYTGELFF
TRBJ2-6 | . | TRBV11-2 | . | TGTGCCAGCAAGTACAGGAGCTCTGGGGCCAACGTCCTGACTTTC | CASKYRSSGANVLTF
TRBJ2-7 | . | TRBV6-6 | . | TGTGCCAGCAGTTACGTCGACCTAGCCTACGAGCAGTACTTC | CASSYVDLAYEQYF
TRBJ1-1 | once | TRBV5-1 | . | TGCGCCAGCAGCTTGGTTACAGGGACCCGGACTGAAGCTTTCTTT | CASSLVTGTRTEAFF
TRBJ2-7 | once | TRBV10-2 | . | TGCGCCAGCTCGAGGGCAGAACTCTCCTACGAGCAGTACTTC | CASSRAELSYEQYF
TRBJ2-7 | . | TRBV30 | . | TGTGCCTGGAGTGTGCAGTCTTACTCCTACGAGCAGTACTTC | CAWSVQSYSYEQYF
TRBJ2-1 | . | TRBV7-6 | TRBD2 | TGTGCCAGCAGCAAGACTAGCGGGGGGTACAATGAGCAGTTCTTC | CASSKTSGGYNEQFF
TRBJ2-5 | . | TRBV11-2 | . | TGTGCCAGCAGCTTCGCGGGGCAAGAGACCCAGTACTTC | CASSFAGQETQYF
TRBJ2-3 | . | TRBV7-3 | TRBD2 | TGTGCCAGCAGCTTAGGCCTAGCGGGGGCTACAGATACGCAGTATTTT | CASSLGLAGATDTQYF
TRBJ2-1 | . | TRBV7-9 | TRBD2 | TGTGCCAGCAGCTCCGCTAGCGGGAGTGCCAGTGAGCAGTTCTTC | CASSSASGSASEQFF
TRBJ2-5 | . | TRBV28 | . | TGTGCCAGCAGTTCTGGGTATGACACAACTCCAGAGACCCAGTACTTC | CASSSGYDTTPETQYF
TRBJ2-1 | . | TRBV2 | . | TGTGCCACGGGAAGCTACAATGAGCAGTTCTTC | CATGSYNEQFF
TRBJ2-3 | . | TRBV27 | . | TGTGCCAGCAGTTTAACCCCGACTAGTTTAGGGGGCACAGATACGCAGTATTTT | CASSLTPTSLGGTDTQYF
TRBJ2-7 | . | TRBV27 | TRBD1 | TGTGCCAGCAGTCCGAACCCAGGACAGGGTTACGAGCAGTACTTC | CASSPNPGQGYEQYF
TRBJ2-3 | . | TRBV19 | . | TGTGCCAGTAGCTGGGGGGCGGGGGCTGCAGATACGCAGTATTTT | CASSWGAGAADTQYF
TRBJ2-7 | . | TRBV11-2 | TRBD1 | TGTGCCAGCAGCTTAGTTGGACAGGGGAACGAGCAGTACTTC | CASSLVGQGNEQYF
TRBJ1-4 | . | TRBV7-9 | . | TGTGCCAGCAGCCCAGGGAACGGGAATGAAAAACTGTTTTTT | CASSPGNGNEKLFF
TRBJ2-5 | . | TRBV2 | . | TGTGCCAGCGGCAGGTTACAAGAGACCCAGTACTTC | CASGRLQETQYF
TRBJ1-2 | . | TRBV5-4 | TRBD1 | TGTGCCAGCAGCCCCTGGGACAGTTTTAACTATGGCTACACCTTC | CASSPWDSFNYGYTF